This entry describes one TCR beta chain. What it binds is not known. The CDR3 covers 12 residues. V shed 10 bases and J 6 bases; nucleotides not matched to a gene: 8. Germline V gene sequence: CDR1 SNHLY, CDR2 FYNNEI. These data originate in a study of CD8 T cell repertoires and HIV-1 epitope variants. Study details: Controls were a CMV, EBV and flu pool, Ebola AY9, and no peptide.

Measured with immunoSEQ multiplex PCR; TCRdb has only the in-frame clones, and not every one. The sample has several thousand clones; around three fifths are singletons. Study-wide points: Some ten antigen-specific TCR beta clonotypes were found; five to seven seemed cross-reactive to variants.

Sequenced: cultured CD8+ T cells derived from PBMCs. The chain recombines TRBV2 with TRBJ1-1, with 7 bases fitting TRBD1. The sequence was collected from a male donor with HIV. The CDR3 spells CATLDRAPEAFF. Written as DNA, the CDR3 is TGTGCCACCCTCGACAGGGCCCCTGAAGCTTTCTTT.